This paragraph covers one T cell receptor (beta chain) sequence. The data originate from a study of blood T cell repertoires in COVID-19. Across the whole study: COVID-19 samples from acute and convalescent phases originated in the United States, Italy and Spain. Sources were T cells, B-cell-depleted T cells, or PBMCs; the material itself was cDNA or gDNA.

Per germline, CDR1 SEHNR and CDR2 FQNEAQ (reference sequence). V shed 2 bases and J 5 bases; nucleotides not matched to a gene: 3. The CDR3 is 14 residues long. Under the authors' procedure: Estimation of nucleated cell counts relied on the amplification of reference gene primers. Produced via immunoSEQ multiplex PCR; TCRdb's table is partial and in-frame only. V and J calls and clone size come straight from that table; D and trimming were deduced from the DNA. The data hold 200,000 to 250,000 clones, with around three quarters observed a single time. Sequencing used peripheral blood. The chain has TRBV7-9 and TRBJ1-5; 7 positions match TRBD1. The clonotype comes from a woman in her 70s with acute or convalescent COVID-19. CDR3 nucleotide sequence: TGTGCCAGCAGCTTATTAACAGGGGATCAGCCCCAGCATTTT. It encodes CASSLLTGDQPQHF.